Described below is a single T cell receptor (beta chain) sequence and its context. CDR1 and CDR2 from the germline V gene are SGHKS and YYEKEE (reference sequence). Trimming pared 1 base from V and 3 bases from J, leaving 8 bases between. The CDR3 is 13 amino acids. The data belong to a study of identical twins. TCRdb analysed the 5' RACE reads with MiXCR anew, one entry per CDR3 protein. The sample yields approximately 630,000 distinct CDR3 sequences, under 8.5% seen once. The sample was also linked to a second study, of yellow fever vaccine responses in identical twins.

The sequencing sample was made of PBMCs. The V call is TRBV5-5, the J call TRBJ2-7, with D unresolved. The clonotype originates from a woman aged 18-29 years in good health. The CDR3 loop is CASSLQDNYEQYV. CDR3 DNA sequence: TGTGCCAGCAGCTTGCAAGACAACTACGAGCAGTACGTC.